This T cell receptor (beta chain) was sequenced for a study of T-cell memory formation after mild COVID-19 (dated by TCRdb to about 2021). Study-wide context: TCR sequence clusters from the two donors were found to be largely donor specific. In a couple of donors, T-cell clones that expanded and contracted after mild COVID-19 were followed by sequencing TCRalpha and TCRbeta repertoires longitudinally. The cohort comprised two young, previously healthy adult volunteers, one female and one male.

This clonotype was seen only a few times. The antigen it recognizes is unknown. There are no base qualities to consult, and no much larger clone falls within one base. Data came from an Illumina NovaSeq 6000. Using 5'RACE with constant-segment primers, TCRalpha and TCRbeta cDNA libraries were constructed, with sample barcodes and unique molecular identifiers added in the process. RNA was extracted from every sample with Trizol reagent. The libraries were amplified in two PCR steps, and the second step added a second sample barcode and Illumina TruSeq adapters. Sequencing of the libraries was done on an Illumina NovaSeq, producing 2 x 150 bp paired-end reads. The study's processing was this. Demultiplexing of reads and collapsing into UMI-guided consensus sequences were performed with migec v1.2.7. Using mixcr v2.1.11, the UMI consensuses were aligned to TRA and TRB V and J templates and assembled into clonotypes. Expanded or contracted clonotypes were those called significant by both edgeR and NoisET, with noise models trained on biological replicates. edgeR calls used a false discovery rate-adjusted p below 0.01 and a log2 fold-change threshold of 1. As an exploratory analysis of dynamics, max-normalized trajectories of the 1000 most abundant clonotypes were examined by PCA with hierarchical clustering. Separately sequenced CD4+ and CD8+ repertoires were used to assign a CD4 or CD8 phenotype to each responding clone. The raw public data were reprocessed by TCRdb itself: fastp quality trimming at Q25, MiXCR clonotype calling, in-frame beta chains only. Rows matching on CDR3 protein sequence are summarized as one entry with the most common DNA and genes. What appears here as the V and J calls and clone size reflects TCRdb's work, not the paper's. Within this sample are fewer than 150,000 distinct CDR3 sequences, with around a fifth of them counted one time only. The ten most abundant clones make up about 42% of the sample.

Ficoll-Paque density gradient centrifugation was used to isolate PBMCs. CDR1 and CDR2 are drawn from the germline V gene: KGHDR, SFDVKD. The CDR3 runs 18 amino acids, cysteine and phenylalanine included. Of all the DNA, just the CDR3 is kept, 54 bases in frame from base 1. V has 3 bases trimmed and J has 5 bases trimmed; junction bases matching no gene number 14. Broad study findings and their caveats: Whether the second-wave clones peaking on day 37 were SARS-CoV-2 specific was not confirmed. Clones that contracted from day 15 to 85 showed balanced CD4/CD8 phenotypes, whereas a second wave of clones that expanded from day 15 to 37 leaned towards CD4+. Contracting CD4+ clones appeared mostly in the CM and EM memory subsets, whereas CD8+ clones were enriched in EMRA. Only a couple of mild cases were covered in the study, and larger cohorts including severe cases with pre-infection samples were considered necessary. Some responding clones were detected in pre-infection memory, suggesting pre-existing cross-reactive memory T cells joined the SARS-CoV-2 response.

The sequence was obtained from a young man who had mild COVID-19 (a few samples of this study predate the infection). The sample titles of this study are shuffled in the database, so cell type and time point are left out; the donor was told from shared clones. The sample comprised PBMCs or a T cell subset sorted from them (not recorded which). This chain joins TRBV24-1 to TRBJ2-1, with 8 bases aligning to TRBD1. The DNA is as follows: TGTGCCACCAGTGATCGACCGGGCGACAGGGGTTTTGACAATGAGCAGTTCTTC. This translates into CATSDRPGDRGFDNEQFF.